The 18 T cell receptor beta chains below all came from one sample that was sequenced in a study of monozygotic twins with inflammatory bowel disease. TCRdb reworked the 5' RACE reads into one entry per CDR3 protein, no DNA. The sample includes approximately 420,000 distinct CDR3 sequences. Sequencing was carried out using blood. The receptors here all came from a human donor with ulcerative colitis or Crohn's disease, or a healthy co-twin of an affected twin (not recorded which).

CDR3: CASSLVGLAPETQYF. The V gene is TRBV7-8, the J gene TRBJ2-5; TCRdb's assignment of TRBD2 cannot be checked, as there is no DNA. The germline V gene has CDR1 SGHVS and CDR2 FQNEAQ. CDR3 size: 15 residues.

The rearrangement joins TRBV29-1 to TRBJ2-2. The germline gives CDR1 SQVTM, CDR2 ANQGSEA. CDR3 size: 12 residues. The CDR3 here is CSVAGSTGELFF.

CDR3: CASIERGGRRNEQFF. The chain joins TRBV13 to TRBJ2-1; TCRdb indicates TRBD2, and absent DNA this call remains unverified. This CDR3 comprises 15 residues. Germline-derived CDR1 and CDR2 are PRHDT and FYEKMQ (reference sequence).

This rearrangement joins TRBV30 to TRBJ1-3. Germline CDR1 reads GTSNPN; CDR2 reads SVGIG (reference sequence). CDR3 length: 14 residues. CDR3 amino acids: CAWSVQETGNTIYF.

The chain is built from TRBV3-1 and TRBJ1-3; TCRdb gives TRBD1 as the D gene, but with no DNA this cannot be confirmed. The length of the CDR3 is 16 residues. Germline V CDR1 and CDR2: LGHDT, YNNKEL (reference sequence). The CDR3 protein is CASSLRTGLSGNTIYF.

The rearrangement joins TRBV11-2 to TRBJ1-1; the TCRdb D gene call, TRBD1, has no DNA to confirm it. Germline loops: CDR1 SGHAT, CDR2 FQNNGV. The CDR3 totals 14 residues. CDR3 amino acids: CASISREVNTEAFF.

The chain employs TRBV7-9 and TRBJ1-4. This CDR3 region has 12 residues. Germline V gene sequence: CDR1 SEHNR, CDR2 FQNEAQ (reference sequence). The CDR3 loop reads CASSLVGEKLFF.

The rearrangement joins TRBV25-1 to TRBJ2-2. This CDR3 is built from 15 residues. CDR1 and CDR2 (germline): MGHDK, SYGVNS. The CDR3: CASMTGLSNTGELFF.

The rearrangement uses TRBV20-1 and TRBJ2-1; TCRdb returns TRBD1, unconfirmable since there is no DNA. The CDR3 sequence is 16 residues long. In germline, CDR1 is DFQATT, CDR2 SNEGSKA (reference sequence). The CDR3 here is CSARTPWGGLYNEQFF.

The chain links TRBV11-2 to TRBJ1-1. The CDR3 has 13 residues. Looked up from germline, CDR1 is SGHAT and CDR2 is FQNNGV. The CDR3 spells CASSLDFTTEAFF.

The V call is TRBV29-1, the J call TRBJ2-7; TCRdb returns TRBD1, unconfirmable since there is no DNA. CDR1 and CDR2 from the germline V gene are SQVTM and ANQGSEA. This CDR3 has 12 amino acids. The CDR3 is CSAQGISYEQYF.

The chain's CDR3 is CASSTVPDRNNEQFF. The V gene is TRBV5-1, the J gene TRBJ2-1; checking the TCRdb D call of TRBD1 is not possible without DNA. This CDR3 is built from 15 residues. Germline assignment: CDR1 SGHRS and CDR2 YFSETQ. Full variable domain (outside the CDR3, taken from reference TRBV5-1 and TRBJ2-1): KAGVTQTPRYLIKTRGQQVTLSCSPISGHRSVSWYQQTPGQGLQFLFEYFSETQRNKGNFPGRFSGRQFSNSRSEMNVSTLELGDSALYLCASSTVPDRNNEQFFGPGTRLTVL.

The CDR3 protein is CASESSGNTIYF. The chain employs TRBV25-1 and TRBJ1-3. Germline CDR1 reads MGHDK; CDR2 reads SYGVNS. The CDR3 runs 12 residues.

The chain carries TRBV11-2 and TRBJ2-2. Germline V CDR1 and CDR2: SGHAT, FQNNGV. The CDR3 is 15 amino acids. The CDR3: CASSLQVMVTGELFF.

The rearrangement joins TRBV10-3 to TRBJ1-5; TCRdb returns TRBD1, unconfirmable since there is no DNA. This CDR3 region has 14 residues. CDR1 ENHRY and CDR2 SYGVKD come from the germline V gene. CDR3 amino acids: CAIRGQGTNQPQHF.

This rearrangement joins TRBV28 to TRBJ2-3; absent DNA, TCRdb's TRBD1 call cannot be checked. This CDR3 region has 12 residues. The V gene's germline CDR1 is MDHEN and CDR2 SYDVKM. The CDR3 loop is CALRGRTDTQYF. Combining the CDR3 with reference TRBV28 and TRBJ2-3 gives the whole variable domain DVKVTQSSRYLVKRTGEKVFLECVQDMDHENMFWYRQDPGLGLRLIYFSYDVKMKEKGDIPEGYSVSREKKERFSLILESASTNQTSMYLCALRGRTDTQYFGPGTRLTVL.

The chain employs TRBV19 and TRBJ2-2; TCRdb designates TRBD2, a call that cannot be tested without DNA. Germline-derived CDR1 and CDR2 are LNHDA and SQIVND (reference sequence). This CDR3 has 14 residues. CDR3 region: CASRSGTDTGELFF.

Frequency places this clonotype as medium-sized (0.01 to 0.1%). The chain employs TRBV11-2 and TRBJ2-1; TCRdb's D call of TRBD2 is untestable without DNA. In germline, CDR1 is SGHAT, CDR2 FQNNGV. The CDR3 runs to 15 residues. The CDR3 loop is CASSPSGDRGDEQFF. Full variable domain (missing parts from reference TRBV11-2 and TRBJ2-1): EAGVAQSPRYKIIEKRQSVAFWCNPISGHATLYWYQQILGQGPKLLIQFQNNGVVDDSQLPKDRFSAERLKGVDSTLKIQPAKLEDSAVYLCASSPSGDRGDEQFFGPGTRLTVL.